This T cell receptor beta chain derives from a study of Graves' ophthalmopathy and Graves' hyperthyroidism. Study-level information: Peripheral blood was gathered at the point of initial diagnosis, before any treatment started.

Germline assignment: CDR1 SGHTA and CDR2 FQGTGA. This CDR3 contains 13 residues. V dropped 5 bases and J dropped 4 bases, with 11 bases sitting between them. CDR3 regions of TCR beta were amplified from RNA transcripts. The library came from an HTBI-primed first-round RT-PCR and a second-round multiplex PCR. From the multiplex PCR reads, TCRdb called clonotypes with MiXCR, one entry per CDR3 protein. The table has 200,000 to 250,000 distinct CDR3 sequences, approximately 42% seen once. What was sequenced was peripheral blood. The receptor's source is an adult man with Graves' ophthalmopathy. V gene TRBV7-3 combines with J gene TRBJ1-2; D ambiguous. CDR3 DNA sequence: TGTGCCAGCAGCCCGCAGGCGTTCTATGGCTACACCTTC. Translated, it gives CASSPQAFYGYTF.